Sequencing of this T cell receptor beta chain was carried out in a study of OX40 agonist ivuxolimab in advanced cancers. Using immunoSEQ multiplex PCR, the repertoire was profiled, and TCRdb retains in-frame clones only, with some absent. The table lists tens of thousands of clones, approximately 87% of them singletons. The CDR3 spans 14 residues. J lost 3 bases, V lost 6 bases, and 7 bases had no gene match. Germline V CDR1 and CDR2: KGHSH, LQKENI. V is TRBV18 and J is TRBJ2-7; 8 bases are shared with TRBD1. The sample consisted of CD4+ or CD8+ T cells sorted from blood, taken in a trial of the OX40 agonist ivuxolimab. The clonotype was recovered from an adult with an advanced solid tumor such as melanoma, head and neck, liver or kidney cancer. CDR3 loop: CASSYGTGVYEQYF. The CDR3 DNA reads TGTGCCAGCTCGTACGGGACAGGAGTCTACGAGCAGTACTTC. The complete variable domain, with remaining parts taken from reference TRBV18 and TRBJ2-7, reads NAGVMQNPRHLVRRRGQEARLRCSPMKGHSHVYWYRQLPEEGLKFMVYLQKENIIDESGMPKERFSAEFPKEGPSILRIQQVVRGDSAAYFCASSYGTGVYEQYFGPGTRLTVT.